This T cell receptor (beta chain) was sequenced in a study of post-analysis software for immune sequencing data. Study results and limitations: When the samples were clustered directly with F measure, those that had been prepared in the same batch showed strong co-clustering. There were about five TRBV segments more frequent in patients than controls, and TRBV5-6, TRBV5-1 and TRBV20-1 were among them.

The CDR3 is 15 amino acids. The germline CDR1 and CDR2 sequences are DFQATT and SNEGSKA (reference sequence). V shed 3 bases and J shed 4 bases, with 16 bases lying between them. In the case of this clonotype: Its matching antigen is unknown.

TCR beta libraries were prepared from cDNA with unique molecular identifiers. TCRdb recomputed calls from the PCR reads with MiXCR, one row per CDR3 protein. The data contain fewer than 900,000 distinct CDR3 sequences, about half of them singletons. The V and J genes are TRBV20-1 and TRBJ1-5; the D gene is possibly TRBD1 (6 bases). Sequencing was done on a sample of blood. This receptor was obtained from a girl aged 5-17 years with multiple sclerosis. The CDR3 region has the DNA TGCAGTGCTAGGCAGGACGGAGGGGGAAATCAGCCCCAGCATTTT. Residues: CSARQDGGGNQPQHF.